One and the same sample provided the 4 T cell receptor beta chains below, sequenced in a study of blood T cell repertoires in COVID-19. The repertoire was sequenced with immunoSEQ multiplex PCR; TCRdb's copy has only in-frame clones and lacks some. The sample comprises roughly 290,000 clones, 70% to 90% of which are singletons, and approximately 4% rests with the top ten. Material: PBMCs or T cells enriched from blood (not recorded which). These receptors were collected from a woman aged 25 to 45 who had recovered from COVID-19.

This chain connects TRBV6-5 to TRBJ2-3; possible D gene TRBD2, 5 bases. The CDR3 runs to 15 residues. The V gene lost 7 bases and the J gene lost 1 base, with 15 bases spanning the gap. Germline V gene data show CDR1 as MNHEY and CDR2 as SVGAGI. The CDR3: CASIRTRGGTDTQYF. The CDR3 region has the DNA TGTGCCAGCATTCGCACCCGGGGAGGCACAGATACGCAGTATTTT.

This clone was found many times. The rearrangement links TRBV12-3 or TRBV12-4 to TRBJ1-5; TRBD1 is a possible D gene (6 bases). The CDR3 loop spans 13 amino acids. Trimming took 6 bases from V and 1 from J, leaving 7 bases between them. The CDR3 sequence: CASRTGSNQPQHF. In DNA, the CDR3 is TGTGCCAGCAGAACAGGGAGCAATCAGCCCCAGCATTTT.

As DNA, the CDR3 is TGTGCCAGCAGCTTAACTGCCCTGACTACTGAAGCTTTCTTT. It encodes CASSLTALTTEAFF. The J gene is TRBJ1-1, the V gene TRBV7-3; the D is unclear. This CDR3 comprises 14 residues. V was trimmed by 0 bases and J by 5 bases, leaving 10 bases between them. CDR1 is SGHTA, CDR2 FQGTGA, per germline.

J is TRBJ2-7 and V is TRBV29-1; 9 nucleotides align to TRBD2. The V and J ends lost 7 bases and 4 bases, in that order; junction bases with no gene match: 8. CDR1 and CDR2 from the germline V gene are SQVTM and ANQGSEA. The length of the CDR3 is 13 residues. CDR3 amino acids: CSGIIAGVYEQYF. The CDR3 nucleotides are TGCAGCGGTATAATAGCGGGGGTTTACGAGCAGTACTTC.